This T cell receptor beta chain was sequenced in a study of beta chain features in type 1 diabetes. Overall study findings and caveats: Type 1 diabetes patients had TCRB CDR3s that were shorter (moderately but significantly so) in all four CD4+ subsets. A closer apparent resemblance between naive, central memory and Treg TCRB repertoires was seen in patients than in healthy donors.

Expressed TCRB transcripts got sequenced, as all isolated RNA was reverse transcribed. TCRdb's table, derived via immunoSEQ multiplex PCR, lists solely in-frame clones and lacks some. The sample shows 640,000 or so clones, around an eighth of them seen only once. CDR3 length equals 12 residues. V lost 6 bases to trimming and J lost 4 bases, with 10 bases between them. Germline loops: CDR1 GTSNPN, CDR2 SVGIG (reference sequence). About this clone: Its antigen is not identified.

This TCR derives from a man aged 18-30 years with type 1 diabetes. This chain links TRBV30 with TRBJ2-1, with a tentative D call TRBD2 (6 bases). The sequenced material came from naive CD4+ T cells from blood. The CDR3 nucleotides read TGTGCCTGTAGCGGACCTTACAATGAGCAGTTCTTC. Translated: CACSGPYNEQFF.